Listed here are 16 T cell receptor beta chains from one sample, sequenced in a study of T-cell reconstitution after alpha-beta-depleted transplantation in children. The TCRbeta library incorporated unique molecular identifiers. From the PCR reads, TCRdb called clonotypes with MiXCR, one entry per CDR3 protein. The repertoire holds hundreds of thousands of distinct CDR3 sequences, with 8% to 10% as singletons. The specimen comprised PBMCs from the stem cell graft donor, sampled from the stem cell graft. All receptors derive from a human donor who donated a stem cell graft to a child with acute lymphoblastic leukemia.

In its sample, this clonotype was seen a few times. It is unclear where the CDR3 begins or ends on the DNA, so no DNA is shown, and the CDR3 is as TCRdb lists it. V and J are TRBV2 and TRBJ1-4; the D call in the table, TRBD1, was not verified against the DNA. Germline CDR1 and CDR2: SNHLY and FYNNEI. The CDR3 is 14 amino acids long, termini counted. This CDR3 is CASSESGSPQNCFF.

This clonotype was counted between two and nine times. V gene TRBV7-2 combines with J gene TRBJ1-4; 7 positions agree with TRBD1. The J segment lost 5 bases and the V segment lost 3 bases, leaving 9 bases of the junction unmatched. CDR1 is SGHTA, CDR2 FQGNSA, per germline. This CDR3 is built from 16 residues. The CDR3 protein is CASSFQDREKNEKLFF. CDR3 in DNA: TGTGCCAGCAGCTTTCAAGACAGGGAAAAAAATGAAAAACTGTTTTTT.

This sequence joins TRBV2 and TRBJ2-3, with TRBD2 identical over 8 bases. The CDR3 consists of 18 residues. The V gene's germline CDR1 is SNHLY and CDR2 FYNNEI. Unmatched junction bases numbered 17, after V lost 6 bases and J lost 3 bases. The CDR3, as DNA: TGTGCCAGCAGAGCCGGGACTAGTCCTCTTTTTTGGACAGATACGCAGTATTTT. This sequence encodes CASRAGTSPLFWTDTQYF. The whole variable domain, filled in from reference TRBV2 and TRBJ2-3, reads EPEVTQTPSHQVTQMGQEVILRCVPISNHLYFYWYRQILGQKVEFLVSFYNNEISEKSEIFDDQFSVERPDGSNFTLKIRSTKLEDSAMYFCASRAGTSPLFWTDTQYFGPGTRLTVL.

This clonotype was picked up many times. The rearrangement uses TRBV10-3 and TRBJ2-1; unclear D gene. Germline V gene data show CDR1 as ENHRY and CDR2 as SYGVKD. CDR3 size: 14 residues. V shed 4 bases and J shed 8 bases, with 15 bases lying between them. The DNA of the CDR3 is TGTGCCATCAGTGCTTTCGTTAGGTGGGATGAGCAGTTCTTC. Translation: CAISAFVRWDEQFF.

This clonotype was observed a handful of times. This chain connects TRBV11-2 to TRBJ2-3, with TRBD2 matching over 7 bases. V was pared by 5 bases and J by 4 bases, with 9 bases of the junction left unmatched. There are 15 residues in the CDR3. Germline V gives CDR1 SGHAT, CDR2 FQNNGV. The DNA of the CDR3 is TGTGCCAGCAGCCCCTTAGGACTAGAAGCAGATACGCAGTATTTT. Its translation: CASSPLGLEADTQYF. Supplemented by reference TRBV11-2 and TRBJ2-3, the full variable domain reads EAGVAQSPRYKIIEKRQSVAFWCNPISGHATLYWYQQILGQGPKLLIQFQNNGVVDDSQLPKDRFSAERLKGVDSTLKIQPAKLEDSAVYLCASSPLGLEADTQYFGPGTRLTVL.

This clonotype has ten or more counts. J is TRBJ2-1 and V is TRBV6-1; 9 nucleotides agree with TRBD1. CDR3 length: 15 amino acids. Looked up from germline, CDR1 is MNHNS and CDR2 is SASEGT. The ends lost 8 bases at V and 3 bases at J; junction bases unmatched: 8. The CDR3 DNA reads TGTGCCAGCGGAACAGGGGGCACCATCTACAATGAGCAGTTCTTC. Encoded protein: CASGTGGTIYNEQFF.

This clonotype was counted between two and nine times. The V gene is TRBV7-9, the J gene TRBJ2-1; possibly TRBD1 or TRBD2 for D (5 bases each). Trimming stripped 5 bases from V and 7 bases from J, with 15 bases between. Germline V CDR1 and CDR2: SEHNR, FQNEAQ (reference sequence). The CDR3 runs 14 residues. CDR3 bases: TGTGCCAGCAGCCCACGGGGCAGGGAGAATGAGCAGTTCTTC. This encodes CASSPRGRENEQFF.

This clonotype occurred many times. V is TRBV9 and J is TRBJ2-1; D is perhaps TRBD1 or TRBD2 (5 bases each). The CDR3 has 14 amino acids. V shed 4 bases and J shed 3 bases, with 11 bases lying between them. Germline V gene sequence: CDR1 SGDLS, CDR2 YYNGEE. The DNA for the CDR3 is TGTGCCAGCAGCACCCGGGACCTCTACAATGAGCAGTTCTTC. Translated, it gives CASSTRDLYNEQFF.

The rearrangement joins TRBV10-1 to TRBJ2-7; D unclear. Trimming shortened V by 0 bases and J by 4 bases, and 10 bases separated the two germline ends. The germline V gene encodes CDR1 WNHNN and CDR2 SYGVQD (reference sequence). The CDR3 runs to 14 residues. The CDR3 DNA is TGCGCCAGCAGTGAGTCTGGTGCGGCGTACGAGCAGTACTTC. This codes for CASSESGAAYEQYF.

This clonotype was seen only a few times. The rearrangement joins TRBV7-6 to TRBJ1-6, with TRBD1 matching 12 bases. The CDR3 extends over 22 amino acids. V trimming: 2 bases; J trimming: 4 bases; junction bases outside the gene matches: 18. CDR1 and CDR2 (germline): SGHVS, FNYEAQ. The CDR3 DNA is TGTGCCAGCAGCTTAAGGGGTTTCCCGGGGACAGGGGGCATCGCGTATAATTCACCCCTCCACTTT. This translates into CASSLRGFPGTGGIAYNSPLHF.

This clonotype was detected many times. The gene calls are TRBV20-1 and TRBJ2-4; maybe TRBD1 (6 bases). Trimming removed 0 bases at V and 0 bases at J, with 9 bases between. The CDR3 totals 15 residues. Per germline, CDR1 DFQATT and CDR2 SNEGSKA (reference sequence). CDR3: CSARDQGRAKNIQYF. The CDR3 bases are TGCAGTGCTAGAGATCAGGGGAGAGCCAAAAACATTCAGTACTTC.

In this sample, this clonotype turned up many times. The chain links TRBV5-1 to TRBJ2-3, with 8 positions matching TRBD1. From germline, CDR1 is SGHRS and CDR2 YFSETQ. The trim removed 0 bases at V and 2 bases at J, leaving 5 bases unmatched. The CDR3 runs to 16 residues. The CDR3 DNA reads TGCGCCAGCAGCTTGGCGGCAGGGGGCAACACAGATACGCAGTATTTT. Translating it yields CASSLAAGGNTDTQYF.

Ten or more counts support this clonotype. This chain joins TRBV27 and TRBJ2-2; D possibly corresponds to TRBD1 (5 bases). V shed 6 bases and J shed 4 bases, with 15 bases lying between them. This CDR3 has 15 residues. CDR1 is MNHEY, CDR2 SMNVEV, per germline (reference sequence). The CDR3 loop reads CASRIQVQGTGELFF. Written as DNA, the CDR3 is TGTGCCAGCAGAATACAGGTCCAAGGCACCGGGGAGCTGTTTTTT.

In its sample, this clonotype was seen many times. V is TRBV20-1 and J is TRBJ1-1; TRBD1 matches at 7 bases. CDR3 length equals 16 residues. Germline V gives CDR1 DFQATT, CDR2 SNEGSKA (reference sequence). V was pared by 1 base and J by 1 base, with 9 bases of the junction left unmatched. CDR3 region: CSARVPWTGENTEAFF. In DNA, the CDR3 is TGCAGTGCTAGAGTCCCCTGGACAGGAGAGAACACTGAAGCTTTCTTT.

This clonotype was seen a handful of times. The V gene is TRBV5-1, the J gene TRBJ2-1, with D perhaps TRBD2 (6 bases). Germline CDR1 is SGHRS and CDR2 is YFSETQ. The CDR3 runs 16 residues. Trimming left V 3 bases short and J 5 bases short, with 18 bases between. The CDR3 DNA reads as TGCGCCAGCAGCTCCTCAGGAACTAGCAGAGACAATGAGCAGTTCTTC. It is translated as CASSSSGTSRDNEQFF.

This clonotype was seen only a few times. This chain uses TRBV24-1 with TRBJ2-7; D is undetermined. CDR3 length: 13 residues. Germline V gene data show CDR1 as KGHDR and CDR2 as SFDVKD. The V end was cut by 5 bases, the J end by 5 bases, with 12 bases between. The CDR3 DNA is TGTGCCACCAGTGCCTCCTTAGGGAACGAGCAGTACTTC. Translated, it gives CATSASLGNEQYF.